This T cell receptor beta chain is drawn from a study of T cell repertoires in cytomegalovirus infection. TCRdb re-analysed the reads in MiXCR, keeping a single row per CDR3 protein. There are around 750,000 distinct CDR3 sequences in the sample; about 31% occur only once, and 12% lies in the top ten. The germline CDR1 and CDR2 sequences are MNHEY and SMNVEV (reference sequence). V shed 4 bases, J shed 3 bases, and the junction held 4 bases outside the gene matches. CDR3 length equals 15 residues. Details on this clonotype: The antigen is not known.

The clonotype was recovered from a human donor in good health (CMV status not recorded). Some clones in this sample may be carry-over from other donors' samples. Sequences were derived from cultured CD8+ T cells from PBMCs, sampled from culture after CMV antigen stimulation. The chain carries TRBV27 and TRBJ1-4; TRBD1 agrees at 8 bases. For the CDR3, the DNA is TGTGCCAGCAGTTCCAGGGGGCGGGCTAATGAAAAACTGTTTTTT. Protein sequence: CASSSRGRANEKLFF.